The present T cell receptor (beta chain) was sequenced within a study of blood T cell repertoires in COVID-19. The wider study: COVID-19 samples collected from the United States, Italy and Spain covered acute and convalescent phases. T cells, B-cell-depleted T cells, or PBMCs supplied cDNA or gDNA.

Original analysis: Reference gene primer amplification yielded estimated nucleated cell counts. TCRdb's table, derived via immunoSEQ multiplex PCR, lists solely in-frame clones and lacks some. V and J calls and clone size are copied from that table; D and trimming were computed from the DNA. The data hold some 200,000 clones, with approximately 90% observed a single time. The sample taken for sequencing was peripheral blood. The source of this sequence is a woman aged 80 or over in a cohort sampled during active or convalescent COVID-19.

The CDR3 loop is CASSPQGWNEQFF. The CDR3 DNA reads TGCGCCAGCAGCCCCCAGGGGTGGAATGAGCAGTTCTTC. The chain joins TRBV5-1 to TRBJ2-1, with D perhaps matching TRBD1 (6 bases). The V and J ends lost 4 bases and 7 bases respectively, with 12 bases between them. This CDR3 is 13 amino acids long. From germline, CDR1 is SGHRS and CDR2 YFSETQ. The full variable domain, completed using reference TRBV5-1 and TRBJ2-1, is KAGVTQTPRYLIKTRGQQVTLSCSPISGHRSVSWYQQTPGQGLQFLFEYFSETQRNKGNFPGRFSGRQFSNSRSEMNVSTLELGDSALYLCASSPQGWNEQFFGPGTRLTVL.